Listed below are T cell receptor beta chains from one sample, sequenced in a study of shared clonotypes between healthy human individuals. Repertoires were generated with immunoSEQ multiplex PCR, while TCRdb's copy carries only in-frame clones and drops some. The table has a few hundred thousand clones, approximately 65% seen once. Sequencing was done on a sample of memory CD4+ T cells sorted from blood. These receptors all stem from a young man in good health. Each CDR3 is given without its conserved first and last residue. A D gene is named only where the DNA matches it firmly.

d_gene	j_gene	v_gene	len	CDR3aa
TRBD1	TRBJ2-5	TRBV7-2	12	ASTLRGRRETQY
NA	TRBJ1-2	TRBV30	9	ATDRPLGYT
NA	TRBJ2-1	TRBV29-1	10	SVDSGRNEQF
TRBD1	TRBJ1-1	TRBV6-1	11	ASSRGDRAEAF
NA	TRBJ1-4	TRBV7-2	14	ASSLVGWGTNEKLF
NA	TRBJ1-2	TRBV18	11	ASSEGTNYGYT
TRBD2	TRBJ2-1	TRBV27	14	ASSPALAGAYNEQF
TRBD2	TRBJ2-5	TRBV2	11	ASRSGRGETQY
TRBD1	TRBJ2-5	TRBV7-7	12	ASSPDRGRETQY
TRBD1	TRBJ2-2	TRBV5-1	12	ASSSTGGNGELF
NA	TRBJ2-7	TRBV6-5	12	ASSFTEGSYEQY
NA	TRBJ1-5	TRBV30	11	AWGLGAGQPQH
NA	TRBJ1-2	TRBV4-3	12	ASSQDSVNYGYT
TRBD1	TRBJ1-5	TRBV2	11	ASSRGRDQPQH
TRBD2	TRBJ2-7	TRBV7-9	12	ASSFLTSGLEQY
NA	TRBJ1-5	TRBV19	10	ASSILDQPQH
NA	TRBJ2-4	TRBV19	13	ASSSQGYGKNIQY
TRBD2	TRBJ2-7	TRBV7-2	12	ASSSGTTAYEQY
NA	TRBJ2-3	TRBV11-3	14	ASSSGLLREADTQY
NA	TRBJ1-5	TRBV7-9	12	ASSSSPVVQPQH
NA	TRBJ1-2	TRBV28	11	ASSPGGGKGYT
NA	TRBJ2-7	TRBV5-6	12	ASSPQLREGEQY
NA	TRBJ2-6	TRBV18	14	ASSTRIDSGANVLT
NA	TRBJ2-5	TRBV7-8	12	ASSLLTSTETQY
NA	TRBJ1-2	TRBV28	10	ASSLVSVGYT
NA	TRBJ2-1	TRBV7-9	10	ASSLGENEQF
NA	TRBJ1-5	TRBV30	12	AWSNPWVSQPQH
NA	TRBJ2-1	TRBV5-4	15	ASSPNPGSGSYNEQF
NA	TRBJ2-1	TRBV5-1	13	ASSLVMSSGNEQF
TRBD1	TRBJ1-5	TRBV23-1	18	ASSQSGTSGTGGPNQPQH
NA	TRBJ2-2	TRBV9	15	ASSPHLVGGRTGELF
TRBD2	TRBJ2-3	TRBV2	13	ASSAAGGYTDTQY
TRBD1	TRBJ2-7	TRBV5-6	12	ASSNRDRVFEQY